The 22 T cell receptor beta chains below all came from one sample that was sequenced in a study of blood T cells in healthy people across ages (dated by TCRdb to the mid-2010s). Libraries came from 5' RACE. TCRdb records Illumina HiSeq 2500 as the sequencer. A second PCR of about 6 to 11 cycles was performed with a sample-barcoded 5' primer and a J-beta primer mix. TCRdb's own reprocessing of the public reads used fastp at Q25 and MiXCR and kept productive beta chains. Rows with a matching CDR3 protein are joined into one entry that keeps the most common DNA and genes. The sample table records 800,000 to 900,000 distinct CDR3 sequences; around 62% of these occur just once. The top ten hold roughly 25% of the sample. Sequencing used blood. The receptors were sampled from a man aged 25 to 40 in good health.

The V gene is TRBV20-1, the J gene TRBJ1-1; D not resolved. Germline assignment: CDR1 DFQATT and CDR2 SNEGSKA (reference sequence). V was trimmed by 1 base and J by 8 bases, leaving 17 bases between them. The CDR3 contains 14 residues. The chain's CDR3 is CSARVRVPEAEAFF. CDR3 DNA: TGCAGTGCTAGAGTGAGAGTACCAGAGGCCGAAGCTTTCTTT.

The CDR3 nucleotides are TGTGCCAGCAGCTTAGTTGCGGGGGGGAGAGATACGCAGTATTTT. As protein: CASSLVAGGRDTQYF. The genes are TRBV7-2 and TRBJ2-3; 9 bases match TRBD2. This CDR3 is built from 15 residues. V was pared by 1 base and J by 5 bases, with 4 bases of the junction left unmatched. The germline CDR1 and CDR2 sequences are SGHTA and FQGNSA.

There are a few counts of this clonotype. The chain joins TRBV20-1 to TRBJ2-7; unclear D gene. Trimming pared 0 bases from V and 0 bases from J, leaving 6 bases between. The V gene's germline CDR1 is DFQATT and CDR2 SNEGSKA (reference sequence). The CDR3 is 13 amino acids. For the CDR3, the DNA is TGCAGTGCTAGAGAACCGAACTCCTACGAGCAGTACTTC. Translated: CSAREPNSYEQYF.

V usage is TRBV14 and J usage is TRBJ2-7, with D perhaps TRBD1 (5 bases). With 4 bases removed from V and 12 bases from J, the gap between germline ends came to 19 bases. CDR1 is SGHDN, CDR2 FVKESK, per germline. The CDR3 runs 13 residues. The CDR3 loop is CASSPTYDRQPYF. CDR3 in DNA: TGTGCCAGCAGCCCAACTTACGACCGACAGCCGTACTTC.

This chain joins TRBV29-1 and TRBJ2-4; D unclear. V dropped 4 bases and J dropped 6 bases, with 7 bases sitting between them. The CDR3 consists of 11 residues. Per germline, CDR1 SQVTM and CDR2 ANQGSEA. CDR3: CSVAQRNIQYF. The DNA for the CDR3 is TGCAGCGTTGCTCAGAGAAACATTCAGTACTTC.

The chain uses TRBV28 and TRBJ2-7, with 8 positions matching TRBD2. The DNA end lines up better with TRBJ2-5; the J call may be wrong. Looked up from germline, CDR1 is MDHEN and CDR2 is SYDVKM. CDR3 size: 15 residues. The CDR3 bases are TGTGCCAGCGGCTCCGGGCGGGGGGTCGTGGAGACCCAGTACTTC. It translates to CASGSGRGVVETQYF.

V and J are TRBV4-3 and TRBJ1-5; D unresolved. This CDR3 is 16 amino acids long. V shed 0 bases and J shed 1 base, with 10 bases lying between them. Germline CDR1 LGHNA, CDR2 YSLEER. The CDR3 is CASSQEVAFSNQPQHF. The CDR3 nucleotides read TGCGCCAGCAGCCAAGAGGTCGCATTCAGCAATCAGCCCCAGCATTTT.

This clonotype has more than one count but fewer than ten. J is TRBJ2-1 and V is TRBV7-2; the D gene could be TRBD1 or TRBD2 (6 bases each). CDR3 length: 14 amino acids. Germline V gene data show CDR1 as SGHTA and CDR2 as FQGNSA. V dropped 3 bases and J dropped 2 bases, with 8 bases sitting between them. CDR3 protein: CASSLRDTYNEQFF. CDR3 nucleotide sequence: TGTGCCAGCAGCTTGCGGGACACCTACAATGAGCAGTTCTTC. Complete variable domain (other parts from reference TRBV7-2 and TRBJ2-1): GAGVSQSPSNKVTEKGKDVELRCDPISGHTALYWYRQSLGQGLEFLIYFQGNSAPDKSGLPSDRFSAERTGGSVSTLTIQRTQQEDSAVYLCASSLRDTYNEQFFGPGTRLTVL.

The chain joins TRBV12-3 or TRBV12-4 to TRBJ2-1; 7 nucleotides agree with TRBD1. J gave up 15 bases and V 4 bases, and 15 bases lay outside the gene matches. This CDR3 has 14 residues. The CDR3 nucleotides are TGTGCCAGCAGTTACCTCCAGGGGAAGGGGGCCACGTTCTTC. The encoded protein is CASSYLQGKGATFF.

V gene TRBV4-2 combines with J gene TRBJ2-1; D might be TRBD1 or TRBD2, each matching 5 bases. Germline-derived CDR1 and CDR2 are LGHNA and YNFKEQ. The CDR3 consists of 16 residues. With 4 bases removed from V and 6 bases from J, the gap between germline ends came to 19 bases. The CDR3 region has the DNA TGTGCCAGCAGCCCCGGGGTGGGGGTCAATTTCAATGAGCAGTTCTTC. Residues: CASSPGVGVNFNEQFF.

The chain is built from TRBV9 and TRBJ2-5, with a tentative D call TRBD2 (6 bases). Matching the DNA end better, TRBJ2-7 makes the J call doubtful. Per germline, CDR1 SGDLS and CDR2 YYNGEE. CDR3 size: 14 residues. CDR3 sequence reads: CASSVDGGFYEQYF. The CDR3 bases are TGTGCCAGCAGCGTAGATGGGGGGTTCTACGAGCAGTACTTC.

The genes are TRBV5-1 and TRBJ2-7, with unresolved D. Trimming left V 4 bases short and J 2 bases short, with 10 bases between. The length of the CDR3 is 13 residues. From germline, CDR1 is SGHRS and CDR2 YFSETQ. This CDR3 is CASSPELAYEQYF. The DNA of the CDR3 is TGCGCCAGCAGCCCCGAGTTAGCCTACGAGCAGTACTTC.

The CDR3 reads CASGRDGVTDTQYF. For the CDR3, the DNA is TGTGCCAGCGGACGAGATGGGGTCACAGATACGCAGTATTTT. The rearrangement uses TRBV18 and TRBJ2-3; the D is unclear. The CDR3 is 14 residues long. The germline V gene encodes CDR1 KGHSH and CDR2 LQKENI. Trimming stripped 8 bases from V and 2 bases from J, with 14 bases between. Filled out from reference TRBV18 and TRBJ2-3, the complete variable domain reads NAGVMQNPRHLVRRRGQEARLRCSPMKGHSHVYWYRQLPEEGLKFMVYLQKENIIDESGMPKERFSAEFPKEGPSILRIQQVVRGDSAAYFCASGRDGVTDTQYFGPGTRLTVL.

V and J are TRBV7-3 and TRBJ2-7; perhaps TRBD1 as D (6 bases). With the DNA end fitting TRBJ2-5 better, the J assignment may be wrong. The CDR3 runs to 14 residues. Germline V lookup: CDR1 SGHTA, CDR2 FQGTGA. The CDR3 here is CASSYLGGYETQYF. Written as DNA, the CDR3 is TGTGCCAGCAGCTACCTAGGGGGATACGAGACCCAGTACTTC.

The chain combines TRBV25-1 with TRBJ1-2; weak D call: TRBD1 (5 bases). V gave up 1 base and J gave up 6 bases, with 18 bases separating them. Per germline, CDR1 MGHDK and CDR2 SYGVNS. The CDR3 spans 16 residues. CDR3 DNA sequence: TGTGCCAGCAGTGAATGGGGGGAGGGCGAAAGAGATGGCTACACCTTC. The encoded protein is CASSEWGEGERDGYTF.

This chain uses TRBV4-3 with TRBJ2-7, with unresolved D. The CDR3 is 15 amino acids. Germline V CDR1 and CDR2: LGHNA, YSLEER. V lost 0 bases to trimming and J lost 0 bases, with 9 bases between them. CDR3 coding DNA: TGCGCCAGCAGCCAAGATCGACGGGTCTCCTACGAGCAGTACTTC. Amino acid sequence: CASSQDRRVSYEQYF.

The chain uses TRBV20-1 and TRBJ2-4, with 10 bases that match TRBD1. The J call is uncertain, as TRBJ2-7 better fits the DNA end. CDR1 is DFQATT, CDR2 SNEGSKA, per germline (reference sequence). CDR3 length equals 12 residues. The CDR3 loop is CSAKDRGYEQYF. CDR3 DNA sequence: TGCAGTGCGAAGGACAGGGGGTACGAGCAGTACTTC.

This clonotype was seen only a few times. CDR3 in amino acids: CASSLEGQGGSFEQYF. In DNA form, the CDR3 reads TGCGCCAGCAGCTTGGAGGGACAGGGGGGGAGTTTCGAGCAGTATTTT. This chain uses TRBV5-1 with TRBJ2-3, with TRBD1 identical over 11 bases. The CDR3 consists of 16 residues. The germline V gene has CDR1 SGHRS and CDR2 YFSETQ. Trimming cost V 0 bases and J 11 bases; bases outside gene matches: 11.

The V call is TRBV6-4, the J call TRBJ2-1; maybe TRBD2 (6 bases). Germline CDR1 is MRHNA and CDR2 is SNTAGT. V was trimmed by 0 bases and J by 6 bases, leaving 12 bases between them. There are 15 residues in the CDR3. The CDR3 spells CASSDSSGRPNEQFF. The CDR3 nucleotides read TGTGCCAGCAGTGACTCTAGCGGCAGGCCCAATGAGCAGTTCTTC.

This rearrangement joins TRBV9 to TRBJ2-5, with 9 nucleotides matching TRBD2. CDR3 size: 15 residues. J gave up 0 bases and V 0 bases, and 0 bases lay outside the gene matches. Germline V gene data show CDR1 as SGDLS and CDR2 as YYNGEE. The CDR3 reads CASSVGLADQETQYF. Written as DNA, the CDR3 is TGTGCCAGCAGCGTAGGACTAGCGGACCAAGAGACCCAGTACTTC.

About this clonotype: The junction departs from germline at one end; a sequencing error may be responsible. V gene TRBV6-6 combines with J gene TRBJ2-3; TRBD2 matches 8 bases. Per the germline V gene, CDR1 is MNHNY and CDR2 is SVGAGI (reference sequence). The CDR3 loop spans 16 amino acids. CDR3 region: CASSFGGGYSTDTRYF. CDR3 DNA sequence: TGTGCCAGCAGTTTCGGCGGGGGGTACTCCACAGATACGCGGTATTTT.

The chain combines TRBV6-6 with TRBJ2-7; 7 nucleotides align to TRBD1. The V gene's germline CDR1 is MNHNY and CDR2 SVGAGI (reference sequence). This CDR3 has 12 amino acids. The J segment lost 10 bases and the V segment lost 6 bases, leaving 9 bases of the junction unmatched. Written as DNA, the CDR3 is TGTGCCAGCAGCCCCCACAGGGGAGATCAGTACTTC. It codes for CASSPHRGDQYF.